This TCR beta chain was sequenced in a study of blood T cell repertoires in COVID-19. Background on the study: Acute-phase and convalescent COVID-19 samples originated in the United States, Italy and Spain.

Profiling relied on immunoSEQ multiplex PCR, and the TCRdb table lists in-frame clones only, not all of them. The sample has 180,000 or so clones, 80% to 90% seen once. V lost 2 bases and J 5 bases, leaving 6 bases between the germline ends. Germline V gives CDR1 DFQATT, CDR2 SNEGSKA (reference sequence). This CDR3 spans 11 amino acids. The chain employs TRBV20-1 and TRBJ1-2; D remains ambiguous. Material for sequencing was peripheral blood. The TCR was taken from a woman in her thirties or forties with COVID-19, enrolled during active disease. The CDR3 region is CSARSGYGYTF. In DNA form, the CDR3 reads TGCAGTGCTAGATCAGGTTATGGCTACACCTTC.